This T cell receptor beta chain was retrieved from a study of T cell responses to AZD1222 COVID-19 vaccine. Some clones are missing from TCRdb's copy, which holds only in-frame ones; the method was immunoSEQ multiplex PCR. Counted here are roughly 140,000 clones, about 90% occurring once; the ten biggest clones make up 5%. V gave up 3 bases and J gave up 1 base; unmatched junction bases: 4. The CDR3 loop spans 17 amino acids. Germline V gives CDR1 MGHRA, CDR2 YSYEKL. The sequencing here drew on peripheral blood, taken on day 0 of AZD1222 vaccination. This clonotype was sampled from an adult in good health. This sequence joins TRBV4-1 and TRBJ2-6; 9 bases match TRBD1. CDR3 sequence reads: CASSHYRGHSGANVLTF. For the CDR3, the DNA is TGCGCCAGCAGCCACTACAGGGGGCATTCTGGGGCCAACGTCCTGACTTTC.